This T cell receptor (beta chain) was retrieved from a study of OX40 agonist ivuxolimab in advanced cancers. Method: immunoSEQ multiplex PCR; TCRdb's copy keeps in-frame clones and lacks some. The table shows about 21,000 clones, with 88% occurring only once. Deletions cut 2 bases from V and 0 bases from J, with 6 bases between. Germline values: CDR1 LGHNA, CDR2 YNFKEQ. The CDR3 is 14 residues long. This material consisted of CD4+ or CD8+ T cells sorted from blood, taken in a trial of the OX40 agonist ivuxolimab. The V call is TRBV4-2, the J call TRBJ2-3; possibly TRBD1 for D (6 bases). The receptor was isolated from an adult with an advanced solid tumor such as melanoma, head and neck, liver or kidney cancer. CDR3 amino acids: CASSQTGSTDTQYF. The CDR3 DNA reads as TGTGCCAGCAGCCAAACAGGGAGCACAGATACGCAGTATTTT.